This T cell receptor beta chain was identified in a study of blood T cell repertoires in COVID-19. Background on the study: Spain, Italy and the United States supplied samples that represented acute and convalescent COVID-19. T cells, B-cell-depleted T cells, or PBMCs provided the cDNA or gDNA that served as material.

This clone was observed a single time. The germline V and J ends were trimmed by 5 bases and 3 bases, with 17 bases remaining between them. The CDR3 spans 15 residues. The germline V gene encodes CDR1 SGHAT and CDR2 FQNNGV. As originally analysed: Cell counts per sample came from amplifying reference gene primers. Libraries were prepared by immunoSEQ multiplex PCR; TCRdb keeps only in-frame clonotypes and omits some of them. V, J and clone size are those of that table, while D and trimming were read from the DNA. The sample shows about 150,000 clones, roughly nine tenths of them seen only once. The material sequenced was peripheral blood. The receptor was derived from a human donor in a cohort sampled during active COVID-19. The chain uses TRBV11-2 and TRBJ2-7; D uncertain. The CDR3 loop reads CASSLSYTVFYEQYF. CDR3 bases: TGTGCCAGCAGCCTCTCCTACACAGTATTCTACGAGCAGTACTTC.